Following are 11 T cell receptor beta chains from one sample sequenced in a study of blood T cell repertoires in COVID-19. Only in-frame clones appear in the TCRdb table, and some are missing; sequencing was by immunoSEQ multiplex PCR. The sample carries 490,000 or so clones, around nine tenths recorded once. The sequencing sample was made of PBMCs or T cells enriched from blood (not recorded which). The receptors were gathered from a woman aged 55-70 years who had recovered from COVID-19.

CDR3 coding DNA: TGTGCCAGCAGTTCGGGACAGGTCCTGAATCAGCCCCAGCATTTT. The encoded protein is CASSSGQVLNQPQHF. The chain carries TRBV6-5 and TRBJ1-5, with 8 bases identical to TRBD1. The germline CDR1 and CDR2 sequences are MNHEY and SVGAGI. V shed 4 bases and J 4 bases; nucleotides not matched to a gene: 6. The CDR3 covers 15 residues.

This chain joins TRBV11-2 and TRBJ1-3, with 7 bases that match TRBD1. CDR1 is SGHAT, CDR2 FQNNGV, per germline. This CDR3 contains 14 residues. Trimming removed 4 bases from V and 3 bases from J; junction bases left unmatched: 3. This chain's CDR3 is CASSSTGVGNTIYF. DNA of the CDR3: TGTGCCAGCAGCTCAACAGGGGTTGGAAACACCATATATTTT.

The chain has TRBV5-1 and TRBJ1-5, with D perhaps matching TRBD1 (6 bases). Germline V gives CDR1 SGHRS, CDR2 YFSETQ. The CDR3 is made up of 13 amino acids. V lost 4 bases and J 5 bases, leaving 10 bases between the germline ends. CDR3 nucleotides: TGCGCCAGCAGCGTGACAGGAGATCAGCCCCAGCATTTT. Amino acids: CASSVTGDQPQHF.

This chain uses TRBV11-2 with TRBJ1-3; TRBD1 might be the D (5 bases). CDR1 SGHAT and CDR2 FQNNGV come from the germline V gene. Between the trimmed V and J ends, which lost 4 bases and 0 bases, there was a span of 16 bases. There are 17 residues in the CDR3. CDR3: CASSSGEGTLSGNTIYF. Here the CDR3 DNA reads TGTGCCAGCAGCTCGGGGGAGGGGACCCTCTCTGGAAACACCATATATTTT. Full variable domain (outside the CDR3, taken from reference TRBV11-2 and TRBJ1-3): EAGVAQSPRYKIIEKRQSVAFWCNPISGHATLYWYQQILGQGPKLLIQFQNNGVVDDSQLPKDRFSAERLKGVDSTLKIQPAKLEDSAVYLCASSSGEGTLSGNTIYFGEGSWLTVV.

The CDR3 DNA is TGTGCTAGTGGTCCCCCAGGGACAGGGCCCACAGATACGCAGTATTTT. Translating it yields CASGPPGTGPTDTQYF. The genes are TRBV12-5 and TRBJ2-3; 9 bases fit TRBD1. CDR1 and CDR2 from the germline V gene are LGHNT and FRNRAP. J lost 2 bases, V lost 5 bases, and 8 bases had no gene match. The CDR3 has 16 amino acids. Full variable domain (rest looked up from reference TRBV12-5 and TRBJ2-3): DARVTQTPRHKVTEMGQEVTMRCQPILGHNTVFWYRQTMMQGLELLAYFRNRAPLDDSGMPKDRFSAEMPDATLATLKIQPSEPRDSAVYFCASGPPGTGPTDTQYFGPGTRLTVL.

This clone came up once. This chain joins TRBV11-3 and TRBJ1-1; no firm D call. This CDR3 has 16 residues. V was trimmed by 2 bases and J by 4 bases, leaving 17 bases between them. CDR1 is SGHNT, CDR2 YENEEA, per germline. The chain's CDR3 is CASSLPGLGLTTEAFF. CDR3 DNA: TGTGCCAGCAGCTTACCCGGACTGGGCTTGACCACTGAAGCTTTCTTT.

The V call is TRBV4-2, the J call TRBJ1-3; possible D gene TRBD1, 5 bases. CDR1 and CDR2 (germline): LGHNA, YNFKEQ. The V end was cut by 0 bases, the J end by 3 bases, with 12 bases between. The CDR3 consists of 16 residues. For the CDR3, the DNA is TGTGCCAGCAGCCAAGAAAGGCAGGGTGTTGGAAACACCATATATTTT. It encodes CASSQERQGVGNTIYF.

The chain carries TRBV7-2 and TRBJ1-1, with 8 bases fitting TRBD1. The CDR3 is made up of 15 amino acids. Trimming at V came to 1 base and at J to 1 base, leaving 2 bases not matched to a gene. Germline lookup yields CDR1 SGHTA and CDR2 FQGNSA. The CDR3 region is CASSLVGQGNTEAFF. The CDR3 region has the DNA TGTGCCAGCAGCTTAGTCGGACAGGGGAACACTGAAGCTTTCTTT. The full variable domain, in which reference TRBV7-2 and TRBJ1-1 provide the parts outside the CDR3, is GAGVSQSPSNKVTEKGKDVELRCDPISGHTALYWYRQSLGQGLEFLIYFQGNSAPDKSGLPSDRFSAERTGGSVSTLTIQRTQQEDSAVYLCASSLVGQGNTEAFFGQGTRLTVV.

The rearrangement links TRBV2 to TRBJ2-1; D not resolved. Deletions cut 4 bases from V and 9 bases from J, with 10 bases between. In germline, CDR1 is SNHLY, CDR2 FYNNEI. CDR3 length: 12 amino acids. Here the CDR3 DNA reads TGTGCCAGCAGTGTCAGTGTGGTTGAGCAGTTCTTC. Its protein product is CASSVSVVEQFF.

The rearrangement uses TRBV6-1 and TRBJ2-7; TRBD1 matches 9 bases. V gave up 3 bases and J gave up 7 bases; unmatched junction bases: 13. The CDR3 runs to 16 residues. CDR1 MNHNS and CDR2 SASEGT come from the germline V gene. The CDR3 here is CASSEGEYRGPPEQYV. As DNA, the CDR3 is TGTGCCAGCAGTGAGGGGGAGTACAGGGGGCCCCCGGAGCAGTACGTC.

Note on this clone: One end of the junction varies from germline; a read error may be responsible. The chain employs TRBV2 and TRBJ1-2, with TRBD1 matching over 7 bases. The germline gives CDR1 SNHLY, CDR2 FYNNEI. There are 14 residues in the CDR3. Written as DNA, the CDR3 is TGTGCCAGCAGCGCGGACAGGAATAACGATGGCTACACCTTC. This translates into CASSADRNNDGYTF.